This TCR beta chain was sequenced for a study of T-cell reconstitution after alpha-beta-depleted transplantation in children. Points on this clonotype: The antigen remains undetermined.

The TCRbeta library was prepared with unique molecular identifiers. TCRdb redid the calling of the PCR reads with MiXCR, one entry per CDR3 protein. The table includes around 200,000 distinct CDR3 sequences, approximately 19% detected once. The CDR3 runs to 16 residues. Between the trimmed V and J ends, which lost 5 bases and 5 bases, there was a span of 22 bases. General study points: Two months or so post-transplant, alpha-beta T cells reportedly derived from several hundred expanded graft clones. Newly produced T cells mostly accounted for T-cell counts and diversity one year post-transplant. Surviving recipient T cells and intrathymic progenitors accounted for some patients' high TCRbeta diversity at day 60.

The receptor comes from a male patient aged 2 to 10 who had a stem cell transplant for acute lymphoblastic leukemia, so the T cells may come from the graft donor. The source was PBMCs, mostly from graft donor cells, collected 360 days after TCRalphabeta/CD19-depleted stem cell transplant. This rearrangement joins TRBV12-3 or TRBV12-4 to TRBJ2-7; D unresolved. CDR3 nucleotide sequence: TGTGCCAGCAGTCCGCCCATGAAAAGTTGGGGTGACGAGCAGTACTTC. It translates to CASSPPMKSWGDEQYF.